This T cell receptor (beta chain) was sequenced in a study of Ad26.COV2.S vaccination and SARS-CoV-2 variants (dated by TCRdb to 2020 to 2023). Turning to the overall study: Vaccine-arm donors came from COV1001, a multicentre, randomized, double-blind, placebo-controlled phase I-IIa trial of Ad26.COV2.S in healthy adults. Investigators remained blinded to trial group allocation during experiments and outcome assessment. Participants in the trial were split at random into five groups of five each, receiving low-dose or high-dose Ad26.COV2.S once or twice, or else placebo on both occasions. TCRbeta repertoire sequencing served as the tool for gauging how specific and how broad the SARS-CoV-2-reactive T cell receptors were following Ad26.COV2.S vaccination. The TCR-sequenced set comprised about 32 samples: some 20 Ad26.COV2.S vaccine recipients, 5 placebo recipients and 8 SARS-CoV-2 convalescent individuals. Dosing of Ad26.COV2.S was intramuscular, at either 5x10^10 or 1x10^11 viral particles, delivered as one shot or as two shots spaced 56 days apart.

This clone was seen a handful of times. Its antigen target is currently unknown. Base qualities are not recorded, but no much larger clone differs from it by a single base. This specimen's treatment or condition label, interpreted: roughly 20 received Ad26.COV2.S at low or high dose, single or two shots; a few received placebo; per-sample allocation not given. Repertoires of vaccine and placebo recipients were sequenced from samples taken on day 63 after the first injection. Cohort 1b enrolled fewer than 30 adults aged 18-55 years at a single site in Boston, USA, between 29 July and 7 August 2020. As a vaccine, Ad26.COV2.S was a replication-incompetent adenovirus type 26 vector that expressed a prefusion-stabilized SARS-CoV-2 spike protein derived from the original Wuhan strain. The paper's findings and limits, for the study overall: Non-spike TCR breadth was comparable between vaccine and placebo recipients, consistent with the vaccine containing only spike. The authors noted that the TCR breadth and depth analyses may have underestimated total T cell responses. The study was not powered to compare responses between vaccine doses or regimens. Higher spike-specific TCR breadth was observed in Ad26.COV2.S recipients than in placebo recipients (P = 0.0014). After vaccination, spike-specific CD8+ and CD4+ T cell responses were reported to show substantial breadth.

Taken from the germline V gene, the CDR1 and CDR2 loops are MNHEY and SVGAGI. The V and J ends are trimmed by 6 bases and 7 bases, leaving 12 bases between them. The CDR3 numbers 13 residues from cysteine through phenylalanine. Kept here is only the CDR3 DNA, which spans 39 bases and is read in frame from base 1. TCRbeta CDR3 regions were sequenced with the immunoSEQ Assay. After extraction, genomic DNA underwent amplification by bias-controlled multiplex PCR, followed by high-throughput sequencing. The study's own analysis went as follows. To quantify the absolute abundance of every unique TCRbeta CDR3 region, sequences were collapsed and filtered. Usable DNA was measured by amplifying reference genes present in all nucleated cells, and TCRbeta template counts were normalized to that usable DNA to estimate T cell fraction. Repertoire TCRs were annotated as SARS-CoV-2-specific by exact matching of V gene, CDR3 amino acid sequence and J gene to a known reactive TCR set. MIRA supplied the reference SARS-CoV-2 TCR set, which was filtered for enrichment in COVID-19-positive ImmuneCODE repertoires so that public or cross-reactive TCRs were removed. Using the MIRA antigens, annotated TCRs were further analysed by specific ORF or by position within an ORF. Breadth was defined as the number of annotated unique rearrangements divided by the total number of unique productive rearrangements, and depth was defined as the summed frequency of the annotated unique rearrangements. Two-sided Wilcoxon rank-sum tests were applied when comparing TCR breadth between groups. The source is immuneACCESS, and TCRdb retained only in-frame sequences with V and J called. Part of the clones is not carried over; for the studies checked, unresolved V genes explain less than half of this, and the remainder is unexplained. The V and J calls and clone size are taken from that table; D and trimming were inferred from the DNA. This sample gives more than 300,000 clones in total; around 90% of them show up just once. The ten largest clones capture 6.4% of the sample.

Sequencing was performed on peripheral blood, taken in a trial of Ad26.COV2.S vaccine versus placebo. The V and J genes are TRBV6-5 and TRBJ1-4, with a tentative D gene TRBD1 over 5 matching bases. This clonotype was obtained from a person between 18 and 59 years old who received the Ad26.COV2.S COVID-19 vaccine or a placebo. The DNA sequence is TGTGCCAGCAGGGGGGGTTTTATTGAAAAACTGTTTTTT. It encodes CASRGGFIEKLFF.